The 11 T cell receptor beta chains presented below share a single source sample, sequenced in a study of pediatric ulcerative colitis. One to two pinch biopsies were taken from the rectum during colonoscopy. Method: immunoSEQ multiplex PCR; TCRdb's copy keeps in-frame clones and lacks some. The table shows about 17,000 clones, with approximately 74% occurring only once. The sequencing input was gut tissue. Source of these receptors: a girl aged 5-17 years with moderate ulcerative colitis.

Written as DNA, the CDR3 is TGTGCCAGCAGGGACAGGGCGGGTGGCTACACCTTC. It is translated as CASRDRAGGYTF. The rearrangement links TRBV2 to TRBJ1-2, with 8 bases lining up with TRBD1. V lost 6 bases, J lost 7 bases, and 4 bases stayed unmatched. Germline values: CDR1 SNHLY, CDR2 FYNNEI. The CDR3 totals 12 residues.

This clone was observed a handful of times. The chain recombines TRBV2 with TRBJ1-1; D unclear. The CDR3 totals 11 residues. V lost 6 bases and J 1 base, leaving 3 bases between the germline ends. CDR1 and CDR2 (germline): SNHLY, FYNNEI. CDR3 sequence: CASSQNTEAFF. CDR3 nucleotide sequence: TGTGCCAGCAGCCAGAACACTGAAGCTTTCTTT.

This clone qualifies as medium-sized. V usage is TRBV19 and J usage is TRBJ1-1; D remains unclear. Trimming cost V 6 bases and J 0 bases, with 11 bases left between them. The length of the CDR3 is 14 residues. CDR1 LNHDA and CDR2 SQIVND come from the germline V gene (reference sequence). CDR3 in DNA: TGTGCCAGTAGACCAAGCTCGATGAACACTGAAGCTTTCTTT. Translating it yields CASRPSSMNTEAFF.

This clone has a handful of counts. The chain couples TRBV6-1 to TRBJ1-4, with 7 bases identical to TRBD1. The V gene's germline CDR1 is MNHNS and CDR2 SASEGT. Trimming cost V 3 bases and J 1 base; bases outside gene matches: 8. The CDR3 totals 17 residues. The CDR3 here is CASSERQGDGTNEKLFF. The CDR3 region has the DNA TGTGCCAGCAGTGAGCGTCAGGGGGACGGAACTAATGAAAAACTGTTTTTT.

This clone was observed once. The chain joins TRBV4-2 to TRBJ2-3, with 7 bases identical to TRBD2. The CDR3 runs 15 residues. Germline V gene data show CDR1 as LGHNA and CDR2 as YNFKEQ. V trimming: 1 base; J trimming: 2 bases; junction bases outside the gene matches: 3. The chain's CDR3 is CASSQGLADTDTQYF. The CDR3 DNA sequence: TGTGCCAGCAGCCAAGGGCTAGCGGACACAGATACGCAGTATTTT.

This clone was picked up a small number of times. One junction end does not reproduce the germline sequence, and a read error may be involved. J is TRBJ2-1 and V is TRBV6-1; 10 bases align to TRBD1. Germline CDR1 is MNHNS and CDR2 is SASEGT. This CDR3 spans 14 amino acids. CDR3 coding DNA: TGTGCCAGCAGTCTAACCGGGACAGGGGCATTACAAATCTTC. It specifies CASSLTGTGALQIF.

The chain links TRBV4-1 to TRBJ1-4; possible D gene TRBD1, 5 bases. V was trimmed by 5 bases and J by 4 bases, leaving 11 bases between them. CDR3 size: 14 residues. Looked up from germline, CDR1 is MGHRA and CDR2 is YSYEKL. CDR3 residues: CASSMGRYNEKLFF. CDR3 bases: TGCGCCAGCAGCATGGGGCGCTATAATGAAAAACTGTTTTTT.

The rearrangement uses TRBV6-5 and TRBJ1-2; D gene uncertain. This CDR3 comprises 14 residues. Germline lookup yields CDR1 MNHEY and CDR2 SVGAGI. Trimming pared 0 bases from V and 8 bases from J, leaving 13 bases between. DNA of the CDR3: TGTGCCAGCAGTTACTCCGGCCGGGTCGGGGGCTACACCTTC. Its translation: CASSYSGRVGGYTF.

The chain couples TRBV6-1 to TRBJ2-1; D might be TRBD2 (7 bases). CDR3 length: 16 amino acids. Germline assignment: CDR1 MNHNS and CDR2 SASEGT. V was shortened by 4 bases and J by 1 base, with 14 bases between the two germline ends. The CDR3 reads CASSGGGPGSYNEQFF. In DNA, the CDR3 is TGTGCCAGCAGTGGCGGGGGCCCGGGGTCCTACAATGAGCAGTTCTTC.

The J gene is TRBJ1-5, the V gene TRBV7-2, with D possibly matching TRBD1 (6 bases). This CDR3 has 13 amino acids. The germline V and J ends were trimmed by 4 bases and 2 bases, with 6 bases remaining between them. Germline CDR1 and CDR2: SGHTA and FQGNSA. Here the CDR3 reads CASSYRGNQPQHF. CDR3 coding DNA: TGTGCCAGCAGCTACAGGGGCAATCAGCCCCAGCATTTT.

The rearrangement links TRBV5-1 to TRBJ1-1; D unclear. The V end was cut by 3 bases, the J end by 3 bases, with 18 bases between. CDR1 and CDR2 (germline): SGHRS, YFSETQ. The CDR3 loop spans 16 amino acids. DNA for the CDR3: TGCGCCAGCAGCTCTCGACCCATGGCATCGGACACTGAAGCTTTCTTT. This gives the protein CASSSRPMASDTEAFF.